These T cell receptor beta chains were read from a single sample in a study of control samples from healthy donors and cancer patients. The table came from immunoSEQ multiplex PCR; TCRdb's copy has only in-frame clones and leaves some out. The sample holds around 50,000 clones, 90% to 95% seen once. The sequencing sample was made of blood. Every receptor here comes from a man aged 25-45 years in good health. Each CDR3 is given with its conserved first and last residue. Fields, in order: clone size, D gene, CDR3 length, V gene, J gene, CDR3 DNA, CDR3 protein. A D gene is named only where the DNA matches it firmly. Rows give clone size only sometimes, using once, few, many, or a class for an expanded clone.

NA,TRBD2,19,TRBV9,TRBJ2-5,TGTGCCAGCAGCGTAGAACCCGGAAGTAGCGGGAGCCATAAAGAGACCCAGTACTTC,CASSVEPGSSGSHKETQYF
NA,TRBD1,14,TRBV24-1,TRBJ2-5,TGTGCCACCAGTGACCGGACAGGGGAAGAGACCCAGTACTTC,CATSDRTGEETQYF
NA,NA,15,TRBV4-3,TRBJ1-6,TGCGCCAGCAGCCAAGTTAGAGAGGGTAATTCACCCCTCCACTTT,CASSQVREGNSPLHF
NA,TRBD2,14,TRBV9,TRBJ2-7,TGTGCCAGCATCGGGACTAGCGCCTCCTACGAGCAGTACTTC,CASIGTSASYEQYF
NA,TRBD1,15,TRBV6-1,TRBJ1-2,TGTGCCAGCAGTGAAGCGGGAGGGGGCTTCTATGGCTACACCTTC,CASSEAGGGFYGYTF
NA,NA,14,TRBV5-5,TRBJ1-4,TGTGCCAGCAGCCCGGGCGTCGGGGTCGGAAAACTGTTTTTT,CASSPGVGVGKLFF
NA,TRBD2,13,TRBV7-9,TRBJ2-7,TGTGCCAGCAGCGCACCGGGGGGGTACGAGCAGTACTTC,CASSAPGGYEQYF
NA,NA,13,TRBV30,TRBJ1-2,TGTGCCTGGAGTGGAGAACAGGGCTATGGCTACACCTTC,CAWSGEQGYGYTF
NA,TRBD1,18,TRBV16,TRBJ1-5,TGTGCCAGCAGCCAATCAATCGGGACAGGGGGCGTCGGACAGCCCCAGCATTTT,CASSQSIGTGGVGQPQHF
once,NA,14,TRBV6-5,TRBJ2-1,TGTGCCAGCAACCCTGGCGGTCCCTACAATGAGCAGTTCTTC,CASNPGGPYNEQFF
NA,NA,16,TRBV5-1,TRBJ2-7,TGCGCCAGCAGCTTGACCCGGGCGGGCAGGGCCTACGAGCAGTACTTC,CASSLTRAGRAYEQYF
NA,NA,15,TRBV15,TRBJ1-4,TGTGCCACCAGCAGAGATCCCCGGATGGGTGAAAAACTGTTTTTT,CATSRDPRMGEKLFF
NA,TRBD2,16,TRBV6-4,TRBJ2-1,TGTGCCAGCAGCCGAAAAGCGGGAGGGGCCTACAATGAGCAGTTCTTC,CASSRKAGGAYNEQFF
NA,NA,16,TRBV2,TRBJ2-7,TGTGCCAGCAGTGAATGGTCAGAATTAAGCTCCTACGAGCAGTACTTC,CASSEWSELSSYEQYF
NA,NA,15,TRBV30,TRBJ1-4,TGTGCCTGGAGTGTACTAGATAACCAAGGGGAAAAACTGTTTTTT,CAWSVLDNQGEKLFF
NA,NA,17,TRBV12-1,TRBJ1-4,TGTGCCAGCAGCTTTGCGTCACGAGAAACACTGGGAGAAAAACTGTTTTTT,CASSFASRETLGEKLFF
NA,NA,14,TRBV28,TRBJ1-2,TGTGCCAGCATCTCTCGTGAGACAGTCTATGGCTACACCTTC,CASISRETVYGYTF
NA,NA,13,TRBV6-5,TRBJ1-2,TGTGCCAGCGGCTACGGGACAACCTATGGCTACACCTTC,CASGYGTTYGYTF
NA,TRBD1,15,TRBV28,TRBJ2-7,TGTGCCAGCAGTTTGGGGACAGGTCTCTCCTACGAGCAGTACTTC,CASSLGTGLSYEQYF
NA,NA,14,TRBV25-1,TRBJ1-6,TGTGCCAGCACTCCTGCAGGATCACATTCACCCCTCCACTTT,CASTPAGSHSPLHF
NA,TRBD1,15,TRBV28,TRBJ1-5,TGTGCCAGCAGTTCGGGACAGGGGCAAGATCAGCCCCAGCATTTT,CASSSGQGQDQPQHF
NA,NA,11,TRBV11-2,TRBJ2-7,TGTGCCAGCAGCTCAGGGAATGAGCAGTACTTC,CASSSGNEQYF
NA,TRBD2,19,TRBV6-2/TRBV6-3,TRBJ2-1,TGTGCCAGCAGTTACGACGTTCGCGGGAGGGCGGAGGACTACAATGAGCAGTTCTTC,CASSYDVRGRAEDYNEQFF
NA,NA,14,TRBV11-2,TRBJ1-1,TGTGCCAGCAGCTTGGAACACGTGAACACTGAAGCTTTCTTT,CASSLEHVNTEAFF
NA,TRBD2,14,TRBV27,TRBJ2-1,TGTGCCAGCAGTTTAGAGCGGGAGGGGTATGAGCAGTTCTTC,CASSLEREGYEQFF
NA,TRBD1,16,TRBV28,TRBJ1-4,TGTGCCAGCAGTGAAACAGGGGCCGCGCGTAATGAAAAACTGTTTTTT,CASSETGAARNEKLFF
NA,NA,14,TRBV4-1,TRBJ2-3,TGCGCCAGCAGCCAAGTAACTAGCACAGATACGCAGTATTTT,CASSQVTSTDTQYF
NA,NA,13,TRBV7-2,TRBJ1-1,TGTGCCAGCAGCTTAATGGCAGGGACTGAAGCTTTCTTT,CASSLMAGTEAFF
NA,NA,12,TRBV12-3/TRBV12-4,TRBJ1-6,TGTGCCAGCAGTATTGGGGGCTCACCCCTCCACTTT,CASSIGGSPLHF
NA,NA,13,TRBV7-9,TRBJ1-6,TGTGCCAGCAGCTTCTCGGGGGGATCACCCCTCCACTTT,CASSFSGGSPLHF
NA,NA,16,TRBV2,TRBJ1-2,TGTGCCAGCAGTTTGGAAGGGGGGATTCGAAACTATGGCTACACCTTC,CASSLEGGIRNYGYTF
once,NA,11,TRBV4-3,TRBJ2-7,TGCGCCAGCAGCGACTCCTACGAGCAGTACTTC,CASSDSYEQYF
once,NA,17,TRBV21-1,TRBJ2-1,TGTGCCAGCAGCAACCATTGGACTAGCGGGAGATACAATGAGCAGTTCTTC,CASSNHWTSGRYNEQFF
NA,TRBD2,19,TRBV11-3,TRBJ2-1,TGTGCCAGCAGTTCACCTCGGGACAGGGGGACTAGCGGGAGCAATGAGCAGTTCTTC,CASSSPRDRGTSGSNEQFF
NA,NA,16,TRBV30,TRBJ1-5,TGTGCCTGGAGTTCCCGGCGGGGGTCTAGCAATCAGCCCCAGCATTTT,CAWSSRRGSSNQPQHF
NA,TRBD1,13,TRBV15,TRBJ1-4,TGTGCCACCAGCCAGGGGGAAAATGAAAAACTGTTTTTT,CATSQGENEKLFF
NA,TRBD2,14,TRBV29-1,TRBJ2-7,TGCAGCGTTGCTGGTGCTAGCGGGAGTTACGAGCAGTACTTC,CSVAGASGSYEQYF
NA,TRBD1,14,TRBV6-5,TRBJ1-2,TGTGCCAGCAGTTCGAGGGGGCGCGGCTATGGCTACACCTTC,CASSSRGRGYGYTF
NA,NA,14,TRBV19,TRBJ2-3,TGTGCCAGTAGTGTGGGCCTCAGCACAGATACGCAGTATTTT,CASSVGLSTDTQYF
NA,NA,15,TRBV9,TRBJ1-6,TGTGCCAGCAGTCAGAGGGGGGTAAGGAATTCACCCCTCCACTTT,CASSQRGVRNSPLHF
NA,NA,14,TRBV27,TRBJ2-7,TGTGCCAGCAGGTGGAGGGGGACTACTTACGAGCAGTACTTC,CASRWRGTTYEQYF
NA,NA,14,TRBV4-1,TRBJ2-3,TGCGCCAGCAGCCAACTTGGGATCACAGATACGCAGTATTTT,CASSQLGITDTQYF
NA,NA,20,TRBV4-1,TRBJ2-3,TGCGCCAGCAGACCTACCTACCCGGGCGCCCCGGATACTTGCACAGATACGCAGTATTTT,CASRPTYPGAPDTCTDTQYF
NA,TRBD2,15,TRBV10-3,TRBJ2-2,TGTGCCATCAAGAGACTAGCGGGTAACACCGGGGAGCTGTTTTTT,CAIKRLAGNTGELFF
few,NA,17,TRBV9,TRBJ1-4,TGTGCCAGCAGCGTAGGTGCTGGGCAGAGATCTAATGAAAAACTGTTTTTT,CASSVGAGQRSNEKLFF
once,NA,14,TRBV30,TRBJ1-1,TGTGCCTGGAGTGTCAACAGGGTAGGAACTGAAGCTTTCTTT,CAWSVNRVGTEAFF
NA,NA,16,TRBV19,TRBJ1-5,TGTGCCAGTAGTCCCCGGGGCCCCAGGGACAATCAGCCCCAGCATTTT,CASSPRGPRDNQPQHF
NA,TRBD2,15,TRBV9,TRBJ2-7,TGTGCCAGCAGCGCCGGGACTAGTATGCTCTACGAGCAGTACTTC,CASSAGTSMLYEQYF
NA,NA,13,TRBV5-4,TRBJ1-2,TGTGCCAGCAGCCCCTATAGCCCCTATGGCTACACCTTC,CASSPYSPYGYTF
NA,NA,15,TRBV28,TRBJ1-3,TGTGCCAGCAGTTTCTACAGAGCGAGAGGAAACACCATATATTTT,CASSFYRARGNTIYF